This TCR beta chain stems from a study of shared clonotypes between healthy human individuals. Turning to this clone: The target antigen is unknown.

General study findings and limits: Approximately 5% was the fraction of naive CD4 clonotypes found shared across a few donors.

Here immunoSEQ multiplex PCR was the method, and the copy in TCRdb shows in-frame clones only, minus some. The data show approximately 180,000 clones, 90% to 95% seen once. From germline, CDR1 is SGHTS and CDR2 YDEGEE. This CDR3 has 19 residues. Trimming took 4 bases from V and 7 from J; bases not matched to a gene: 17. The specimen sequenced was naive CD4+ T cells sorted from blood. This sample's subset: CD45RA+ positively selected. The chain recombines TRBV5-8 with TRBJ2-1; 13 bases agree with TRBD2. This TCR came from a woman aged 25-40 years in good health. The DNA for the CDR3 is TGTGCCAGCAGCCCTACCGGGACTAGCGGGATCGGTAAAAGGAATGAGCAGTTCTTC. Its translation: CASSPTGTSGIGKRNEQFF.